These T cell receptor beta chains were read from a single sample in a study of CD8 T cells in ankylosing spondylitis. TCRdb recomputed calls from the 5' RACE reads with MiXCR, one row per CDR3 protein. Altogether 8,500 to 9,000 distinct CDR3 sequences are present, 3.9% being singletons, with the ten largest covering roughly a tenth. Input material: blood, either unsorted or a sorted T cell fraction (not recorded which). The receptors come from a female donor with ankylosing spondylitis or in good health (not recorded which). Each CDR3 is given with its conserved first and last residue. The D gene is left open where the match is weak. Size is omitted from some rows. Given values are once, few, many or a class for expanded clones.

cdr3_nt cdr3_aa clone_size d_call j_call v_call
TGTGCCAGCAGCGTCCGACGGGGGGGCCAAGATACGCAGTATTTT CASSVRRGGQDTQYF many TRBD2 TRBJ2-3 TRBV9
TGTGCCACGCTTAGGTGGGTCAACTCCTACGAGCAGTACTTC CATLRWVNSYEQYF many NA TRBJ2-7 TRBV24-1
TGTGCCAGCAGCGATACCGGGCGGGACAGTGCCAATGAGCAGTTCTTC CASSDTGRDSANEQFF many NA TRBJ2-1 TRBV9
TGTGCCAGCAATCCGGGACAGTCAAACTATGGCTACACCTTC CASNPGQSNYGYTF many TRBD1 TRBJ1-2 TRBV9
TGTGCCAGCAGCCCAAAGGGGGGGGGGAGTTCACCCCTCCACTTT CASSPKGGGSSPLHF medium-sized NA TRBJ1-6 TRBV9
TGTGCCAGCAGCGTAGACGGGGATACGCAGTATTTT CASSVDGDTQYF many NA TRBJ2-3 TRBV9
TGTGCCAGCAGCGTGTTCAGGGACTCCTACGAGCAGTACTTC CASSVFRDSYEQYF medium-sized NA TRBJ2-7 TRBV9
TGTGCCAGCAGCGCCGCAGGGACAGTTAATGAAAAACTGTTTTTT CASSAAGTVNEKLFF many TRBD1 TRBJ1-4 TRBV9
TGTGCCAGCAGCGTAAAGGGGGCCGGCGGGGAGCTGTTTTTT CASSVKGAGGELFF NA TRBD1 TRBJ2-2 TRBV9
TGTGCCAGCAGCGCCGGGGGGAGCTCCTACAATGAGCAGTTCTTC CASSAGGSSYNEQFF many TRBD2 TRBJ2-1 TRBV9
TGTGCCAGCAGCCGGGACAGCTACGAGCAGTACTTC CASSRDSYEQYF medium-sized TRBD1 TRBJ2-7 TRBV9
TGTGCCAGCAGCGGCGGGACTAGCGGCTACGAGCAGTACTTC CASSGGTSGYEQYF few TRBD2 TRBJ2-7 TRBV9
TGTGCCAGCAGCGTAGGATATGAGGCGGGGGGGCCGGAGACCCAGTACTTC CASSVGYEAGGPETQYF many TRBD2 TRBJ2-5 TRBV9
TGTGCCAGCAGCCCGCCCGGGACTAACCAAGAGACCCAGTACTTC CASSPPGTNQETQYF many TRBD2 TRBJ2-5 TRBV9
TGTGCCAGCAGCAGAAGACTAGCGGGGCTCTACGAGCAGTACTTC CASSRRLAGLYEQYF medium-sized TRBD2 TRBJ2-7 TRBV9
TGTGCCAGCAGCGTAGCGAGGGACGGAATGAACGAGCAGTACTTC CASSVARDGMNEQYF many NA TRBJ2-7 TRBV9
TGTGCCAGCAGCTTACGGGGCAGGGTGTCGGATGAGCAGTTCTTC CASSLRGRVSDEQFF many NA TRBJ2-1 TRBV9
TGTGCCAGCAGCGGGGGACTAGCGAGCTACGAGCAGTACTTC CASSGGLASYEQYF many TRBD2 TRBJ2-7 TRBV9
TGTGCCAGCAGCGGGGGATTCACAGATACGCAGTATTTT CASSGGFTDTQYF many NA TRBJ2-3 TRBV9
TGTGCCAGCAGCCCTGAGGGCTGGGTAGGATATCAGCCCCAGCATTTT CASSPEGWVGYQPQHF medium-sized NA TRBJ1-5 TRBV9
TGTGCCAGCAGCGTGGGGGGGACAATCTCTGGGGCCAACGTCCTGACTTTC CASSVGGTISGANVLTF many NA TRBJ2-6 TRBV9
TGTGCCAGCAGCGTAGCTAGGACGGGCAGAGACACAGATACGCAGTATTTT CASSVARTGRDTDTQYF many NA TRBJ2-3 TRBV9
TGTGCCAGCAGCGCTGGGGACCTAGAAGCTTTCTTT CASSAGDLEAFF many NA TRBJ1-1 TRBV9
TGTGCCAGCAGCGTAGTGGACAGGGGGCAGTTCTTC CASSVVDRGQFF medium-sized TRBD1 TRBJ2-1 TRBV9
TGTGCCAGCAGCCCAGGGGTAGTTCCTGGAAACACCATATATTTT CASSPGVVPGNTIYF medium-sized NA TRBJ1-3 TRBV9